These 13 T cell receptor beta chains were sequenced from one sample in a study of blood T cells in healthy people across ages. Using a J-beta primer mix together with a sample-barcoded 5' primer, a second PCR was run for roughly 7 to 12 cycles. TCRdb reanalysed the 5' RACE reads using MiXCR and keeps one entry per CDR3 protein. The sample lists 750,000 to 850,000 distinct CDR3 sequences, around 25% occurring once. This sample was shared with a second study, whose subject was T cells of mothers and their children.

Material for sequencing was blood. Receptor source: a boy aged 10-17 years in good health.

The rearrangement links TRBV20-1 to TRBJ2-1, with no clear D. V lost 0 bases and J lost 0, with 12 bases in between. Germline V lookup: CDR1 DFQATT, CDR2 SNEGSKA (reference sequence). This CDR3 is built from 16 residues. CDR3 sequence reads: CSARDPARSSYNEQFF. CDR3 nucleotide sequence: TGCAGTGCTAGAGATCCGGCCCGAAGCTCCTACAATGAGCAGTTCTTC.

This clonotype occurred once. CDR3 loop: CASSRAWTSSYEQYF. The CDR3 region has the DNA TGTGCCAGTAGTAGGGCGTGGACAAGCTCCTACGAGCAGTACTTC. The genes are TRBV19 and TRBJ2-7, with D possibly TRBD1 on 5 matching bases. The V end lost 4 bases, the J end lost 0 bases, and 13 bases lay between the germline ends. The CDR3 has 15 residues. Germline V lookup: CDR1 LNHDA, CDR2 SQIVND (reference sequence).

CDR3 sequence (DNA): TGTGCCACCAGCAGTTCAAACTCTTACAATGAGCAGTTCTTC. Its protein is CATSSSNSYNEQFF. J is TRBJ2-5 and V is TRBV15; D ambiguous. The J call is doubtful: the DNA matches TRBJ2-1 better. The germline gives CDR1 LNHNV, CDR2 YYDKDF (reference sequence). The CDR3 consists of 14 residues.

The V gene is TRBV29-1, the J gene TRBJ2-5; TRBD2 aligns across 11 bases. The J call may be in error: the DNA end matches TRBJ2-7 better. The CDR3 consists of 15 residues. Germline CDR1 reads SQVTM; CDR2 reads ANQGSEA. This chain's CDR3 is CSVVYGTSGSYEQYF. CDR3 DNA: TGCAGCGTTGTGTACGGGACTAGCGGCTCCTACGAGCAGTACTTC.

The V call is TRBV12-3 or TRBV12-4, the J call TRBJ2-3; 7 bases fit TRBD2. The CDR3 contains 15 residues. V gave up 3 bases and J gave up 3 bases; unmatched junction bases: 6. Here the CDR3 reads CASSFGAGFTDTQYF. The CDR3 DNA is TGTGCCAGCAGTTTCGGAGCGGGATTTACAGATACGCAGTATTTT.

The genes are TRBV28 and TRBJ2-1; 7 nucleotides line up with TRBD1. Germline V CDR1 and CDR2: MDHEN, SYDVKM. This CDR3 is built from 17 residues. Germline trimming cut 4 bases from V and 0 bases from J; bases unmatched to any gene: 9. CDR3 sequence: CASSSYDRANSYNEQFF. As DNA, the CDR3 is TGTGCCAGCAGTTCATATGACAGGGCCAACTCCTACAATGAGCAGTTCTTC. Complete variable domain (other parts from reference TRBV28 and TRBJ2-1): DVKVTQSSRYLVKRTGEKVFLECVQDMDHENMFWYRQDPGLGLRLIYFSYDVKMKEKGDIPEGYSVSREKKERFSLILESASTNQTSMYLCASSSYDRANSYNEQFFGPGTRLTVL.

This chain links TRBV3-1 with TRBJ2-1, with D perhaps TRBD2 (7 bases). The CDR3 is 15 residues long. Germline CDR1 reads LGHDT; CDR2 reads YNNKEL (reference sequence). V lost 4 bases, J lost 9 bases, and 19 bases lay in between. The CDR3 region has the DNA TGTGCCAGCAGCCCCGAATTAGGGGGGGCCTTTGAGCAGTTCTTC. Translated, it gives CASSPELGGAFEQFF.

This sequence joins TRBV4-3 and TRBJ2-1; 9 bases fit TRBD2. Germline V gene lookup returns CDR1 LGHNA and CDR2 YSLEER. The CDR3 is made up of 20 amino acids. V trimming: 0 bases; J trimming: 3 bases; junction bases outside the gene matches: 15. CDR3 region: CASSQEYTAVAGVLYNEQFF. In DNA, the CDR3 is TGCGCCAGCAGCCAAGAATACACGGCCGTAGCGGGAGTTCTCTACAATGAGCAGTTCTTC.

This clonotype was detected many times. The CDR3 nucleotides read TGTGCCAGCAGCCCCGGACAGGGGGAGACAGATACGCAGTATTTT. Translating it yields CASSPGQGETDTQYF. The chain has TRBV6-2 or TRBV6-3 and TRBJ2-3, with 10 bases matching TRBD1. The CDR3 consists of 15 residues. In germline, CDR1 is MNHEY, CDR2 SVGEGT. Germline trimming cut 6 bases from V and 3 bases from J; bases unmatched to any gene: 6.

The V and J genes are TRBV29-1 and TRBJ2-5; 7 bases are a match to TRBD1. The length of the CDR3 is 13 residues. Germline V lookup: CDR1 SQVTM, CDR2 ANQGSEA. After removal of 5 bases from V and 1 base from J, the junction contained 4 bases not matched to a gene. CDR3 sequence (DNA): TGCAGCGTTTCCGGACAGGTCCAAGAGACCCAGTACTTC. The encoded protein is CSVSGQVQETQYF.

This rearrangement joins TRBV7-9 to TRBJ1-4, with D possibly matching TRBD1 (6 bases). V was clipped by 5 bases and J by 4 bases, with 14 bases between them. The CDR3 has 15 residues. CDR1 and CDR2 (germline): SEHNR, FQNEAQ (reference sequence). CDR3 sequence: CASSSRGSGNEKLFF. Here the CDR3 DNA reads TGTGCCAGCAGCAGCAGGGGATCGGGTAATGAAAAACTGTTTTTT.

This clonotype was observed a few times. This chain connects TRBV2 to TRBJ1-1; tentative D call: TRBD1 (5 bases). V was shortened by 0 bases and J by 5 bases, with 16 bases between the two germline ends. This CDR3 is built from 16 residues. Germline V gene sequence: CDR1 SNHLY, CDR2 FYNNEI. CDR3 sequence (DNA): TGTGCCAGCAGTGAAGCGCTTAGGGGTATAGTAACTGAAGCTTTCTTT. Residues: CASSEALRGIVTEAFF. Full variable domain (remainder filled in from reference TRBV2 and TRBJ1-1): EPEVTQTPSHQVTQMGQEVILRCVPISNHLYFYWYRQILGQKVEFLVSFYNNEISEKSEIFDDQFSVERPDGSNFTLKIRSTKLEDSAMYFCASSEALRGIVTEAFFGQGTRLTVV.

The V call is TRBV4-2, the J call TRBJ2-2; D uncertain. V was shortened by 1 base and J by 3 bases, with 12 bases between the two germline ends. CDR1 is LGHNA, CDR2 YNFKEQ, per germline. This CDR3 is built from 16 residues. The CDR3 nucleotides are TGTGCCAGCAGCCAAGGAGGTCTACCGGACACCGGGGAGCTGTTTTTT. This encodes CASSQGGLPDTGELFF.